Below, 25 T cell receptor beta chains from the same sample are listed, as sequenced in a study of T cell repertoires in ileal Crohn's disease. Assay: immunoSEQ multiplex PCR; the TCRdb copy retains only in-frame clones and omits some. The repertoire has about 9,600 clones, over 60% of them found once; the top ten carry roughly 25%. The material sequenced was ileal tissue. The receptor source for this set is an adult with Crohn's disease.

The chain links TRBV19 to TRBJ2-4; tentatively, D is TRBD2 (6 bases). V was clipped by 4 bases and J by 9 bases, with 13 bases between them. The CDR3 runs 13 residues. Germline CDR1 LNHDA, CDR2 SQIVND (reference sequence). CDR3 nucleotides: TGTGCCAGTAGTACGGGACTCCGGGGCATTCAGTACTTC. Its translation is CASSTGLRGIQYF.

This chain joins TRBV19 and TRBJ1-2; possibly TRBD1 for D (6 bases). The V end was cut by 5 bases, the J end by 8 bases, with 15 bases between. The CDR3 is 13 amino acids. Per the germline V gene, CDR1 is LNHDA and CDR2 is SQIVND (reference sequence). The CDR3 nucleotides are TGTGCCAGTAGTCAACGGACAGTGGGGGGCTACACCTTC. It codes for CASSQRTVGGYTF.

This clone was detected only once. The chain uses TRBV7-2 and TRBJ1-1; TRBD1 matches at 9 bases. The CDR3 spans 14 residues. Trimming removed 2 bases from V and 5 bases from J; junction bases left unmatched: 3. Looked up from germline, CDR1 is SGHTA and CDR2 is FQGNSA. The CDR3 DNA follows: TGTGCCAGCAGCTTAACAGGGGGCGCGACTGAAGCTTTCTTT. Translation gives CASSLTGGATEAFF.

The chain links TRBV4-3 to TRBJ2-1, with D perhaps TRBD1 (6 bases). Per germline, CDR1 LGHNA and CDR2 YSLEER. The CDR3 is 14 amino acids. Trimming removed 3 bases at V and 7 bases at J, with 13 bases between. The CDR3 region has the DNA TGCGCCAGCAGCCAGGTACAGACAGGTAATGAGCAGTTCTTC. It encodes CASSQVQTGNEQFF.

This clone was counted a single time. The J gene is TRBJ1-4, the V gene TRBV7-2; D possibly corresponds to TRBD1 (5 bases). The V gene's germline CDR1 is SGHTA and CDR2 FQGNSA. The CDR3 has 13 amino acids. V lost 5 bases and J lost 10, with 14 bases in between. CDR3 sequence (DNA): TGTGCCAGCAGCCTCGGGACCGGGGGAAAACTGTTTTTT. This translates into CASSLGTGGKLFF.

On this clone itself: Relative to the germline gene, one junction end is altered; a read error may explain this. The rearrangement links TRBV10-1 to TRBJ2-7; 14 nucleotides match TRBD2. The germline V gene encodes CDR1 WNHNN and CDR2 SYGVQD (reference sequence). This CDR3 is 16 amino acids long. The CDR3: CASSETPGLAGVERVF. The DNA for the CDR3 is TGCGCCAGCAGTGAAACACCGGGACTAGCGGGAGTCGAGAGGGTCTTC.

This rearrangement joins TRBV28 to TRBJ2-3; D may be TRBD1 (6 bases). The V gene's germline CDR1 is MDHEN and CDR2 SYDVKM. The CDR3 spans 17 residues. The V and J ends lost 7 bases and 5 bases respectively, with 25 bases between them. The CDR3 region has the DNA TGTGCCAGCACCTTGGCCCCCCAGGGGTCGGTGGTAGATACGCAGTATTTT. Encoded protein: CASTLAPQGSVVDTQYF. The complete variable domain, with remaining parts taken from reference TRBV28 and TRBJ2-3, reads DVKVTQSSRYLVKRTGEKVFLECVQDMDHENMFWYRQDPGLGLRLIYFSYDVKMKEKGDIPEGYSVSREKKERFSLILESASTNQTSMYLCASTLAPQGSVVDTQYFGPGTRLTVL.

The chain combines TRBV28 with TRBJ1-5, with 10 bases lining up with TRBD1. After removal of 10 bases from V and 7 bases from J, the junction contained 10 bases not matched to a gene. This CDR3 contains 14 residues. Per germline, CDR1 MDHEN and CDR2 SYDVKM. CDR3 region: CATNRDRGGQPQHF. In DNA form, the CDR3 reads TGTGCCACTAACCGGGACAGGGGAGGACAGCCCCAGCATTTT.

The table lists this clone with a few counts. This chain uses TRBV11-2 with TRBJ2-7; 7 nucleotides match TRBD2. Germline V gene data show CDR1 as SGHAT and CDR2 as FQNNGV. V shed 0 bases, J shed 4 bases, and the junction held 6 bases outside the gene matches. The CDR3 extends over 15 amino acids. CDR3 amino acids: CASSLERSGGYEQYF. The CDR3 region has the DNA TGTGCCAGCAGCTTAGAGAGGTCGGGGGGATACGAGCAGTACTTC.

The rearrangement links TRBV19 to TRBJ1-2; D perhaps matches TRBD1 (6 bases). Per the germline V gene, CDR1 is LNHDA and CDR2 is SQIVND (reference sequence). Trimming took 7 bases from V and 4 from J, leaving 13 bases between them. This CDR3 spans 13 amino acids. The CDR3 bases are TGTGCCAGTACCCCTAGGACAGTCTATGGCTACACCTTC. Its protein is CASTPRTVYGYTF.

The gene calls are TRBV29-1 and TRBJ1-1; 7 bases align to TRBD1. Germline CDR1 and CDR2: SQVTM and ANQGSEA. Trimming cost V 4 bases and J 0 bases; bases outside gene matches: 5. The CDR3 is 14 residues long. Here the CDR3 reads CSVGAGGMNTEAFF. The CDR3 region has the DNA TGCAGCGTTGGGGCAGGGGGGATGAACACTGAAGCTTTCTTT.

V is TRBV6-5 and J is TRBJ1-1; D is ambiguous. The germline gives CDR1 MNHEY, CDR2 SVGAGI. The CDR3 runs 12 residues. Trimming left V 5 bases short and J 1 base short, with 5 bases between. The CDR3 reads CASSPQNTEAFF. The CDR3 DNA sequence: TGTGCCAGCAGTCCCCAGAACACTGAAGCTTTCTTT.

The chain uses TRBV5-1 and TRBJ2-5; a possible D gene is TRBD2 (5 bases). This CDR3 is built from 16 residues. The V end lost 1 base, the J end lost 5 bases, and 18 bases lay between the germline ends. Germline loops: CDR1 SGHRS, CDR2 YFSETQ. The CDR3 sequence is CASSLSGGRLLETQYF. Written as DNA, the CDR3 is TGCGCCAGCAGCTTGAGTGGAGGCCGGTTGTTGGAGACCCAGTACTTC.

The chain couples TRBV30 to TRBJ1-3; 7 bases align to TRBD1. V lost 0 bases and J lost 2; bases outside the gene matches: 4. There are 15 residues in the CDR3. Germline V gene data show CDR1 as GTSNPN and CDR2 as SVGIG (reference sequence). The CDR3 region is CAWSVGRGAGNTIYF. CDR3 sequence (DNA): TGTGCCTGGAGTGTAGGCAGGGGGGCTGGAAACACCATATATTTT.

The chain uses TRBV5-6 and TRBJ2-2; 14 bases match TRBD2. V lost 3 bases and J lost 7; bases outside the gene matches: 11. The CDR3 is 18 amino acids. Looked up from germline, CDR1 is SGHDT and CDR2 is YYEEEE. The CDR3 reads CASSSIQTSGRAVGELFF. The CDR3, as DNA: TGTGCCAGCAGCTCGATCCAGACTAGCGGGAGGGCCGTCGGGGAGCTGTTTTTT. The variable domain in full, completed from reference TRBV5-6 and TRBJ2-2, reads DAGVTQSPTHLIKTRGQQVTLRCSPKSGHDTVSWYQQALGQGPQFIFQYYEEEERQRGNFPDRFSGHQFPNYSSELNVNALLLGDSALYLCASSSIQTSGRAVGELFFGEGSRLTVL.

The rearrangement joins TRBV30 to TRBJ1-2; no firm D call. Deletions cut 0 bases from V and 8 bases from J, with 7 bases between. The length of the CDR3 is 11 residues. Germline V gene sequence: CDR1 GTSNPN, CDR2 SVGIG (reference sequence). The DNA for the CDR3 is TGTGCCTGGAGTGTACTAGGAGGCTACACCTTC. Amino acid sequence: CAWSVLGGYTF.

This clone was seen a single time. V is TRBV5-4 and J is TRBJ2-7; 7 positions match TRBD2. The CDR3 is made up of 15 amino acids. J was trimmed by 2 bases and V by 2 bases; bases with no gene match: 7. CDR1 is SGHNT and CDR2 is YYREEE in the germline V gene (reference sequence). CDR3 in amino acids: CASSFQLSGAYEQYF. The CDR3 DNA is TGTGCCAGCAGCTTTCAACTAAGCGGGGCCTACGAGCAGTACTTC.

The V gene is TRBV5-1, the J gene TRBJ2-3; D not resolved. Germline values: CDR1 SGHRS, CDR2 YFSETQ. The V end was cut by 4 bases, the J end by 2 bases, with 11 bases between. This CDR3 is built from 14 residues. For the CDR3, the DNA is TGCGCCAGCAGCGGGTCGGTAGCCACAGATACGCAGTATTTT. It codes for CASSGSVATDTQYF. The full variable domain, rest sourced from reference TRBV5-1 and TRBJ2-3, is KAGVTQTPRYLIKTRGQQVTLSCSPISGHRSVSWYQQTPGQGLQFLFEYFSETQRNKGNFPGRFSGRQFSNSRSEMNVSTLELGDSALYLCASSGSVATDTQYFGPGTRLTVL.

There are a few counts of this clone. The CDR3: CASSYAGGRGSYEQYF. The CDR3, as DNA: TGTGCCAGCAGCTATGCGGGGGGCAGGGGTTCCTACGAGCAGTACTTC. J is TRBJ2-7 and V is TRBV7-2; the match to TRBD2 covers 8 bases. Germline V gene lookup returns CDR1 SGHTA and CDR2 FQGNSA. The CDR3 consists of 16 residues. Trimming took 4 bases from V and 1 from J; bases not matched to a gene: 9.

The chain is built from TRBV19 and TRBJ2-7; 14 bases fit TRBD2. J was trimmed by 6 bases and V by 5 bases; bases with no gene match: 9. Germline V CDR1 and CDR2: LNHDA, SQIVND (reference sequence). The CDR3 loop spans 16 amino acids. CDR3 in amino acids: CASSPGTSGSQGEQYF. CDR3 DNA: TGTGCCAGTAGTCCTGGGACTAGCGGGAGTCAGGGCGAGCAGTACTTC.

The rearrangement links TRBV6-4 to TRBJ2-6; perhaps TRBD2 as D (5 bases). V was trimmed by 7 bases and J by 0 bases, leaving 10 bases between them. Germline CDR1 MRHNA, CDR2 SNTAGT. CDR3 size: 15 residues. In DNA, the CDR3 is TGTGCCAGCACGCAAGAGGGCTCTGGGGCCAACGTCCTGACTTTC. Translation gives CASTQEGSGANVLTF.

This sequence joins TRBV28 and TRBJ2-1, with D possibly being TRBD1 (5 bases). V lost 6 bases and J 10 bases, leaving 19 bases between the germline ends. Germline V gene lookup returns CDR1 MDHEN and CDR2 SYDVKM. The CDR3 contains 14 residues. CDR3 nucleotide sequence: TGTGCCAGCAGCACCAGACAGACGTTCGGGGAGCAGTTCTTC. It is translated as CASSTRQTFGEQFF.

This chain uses TRBV28 with TRBJ2-7; weak D call: TRBD1 (5 bases). The CDR3 totals 13 residues. Germline V gene lookup returns CDR1 MDHEN and CDR2 SYDVKM. The V gene lost 3 bases and the J gene lost 3 bases, with 9 bases spanning the gap. CDR3: CASSFTGNYEQYF. Written as DNA, the CDR3 is TGTGCCAGCAGTTTCACAGGTAACTACGAGCAGTACTTC.

This clone appeared a single time. The chain uses TRBV4-3 and TRBJ2-1; TRBD2 matches at 8 bases. The CDR3 contains 16 residues. V lost 0 bases to trimming and J lost 7 bases; unmatched junction nucleotides: 8. CDR1 and CDR2 (germline): LGHNA, YSLEER. The CDR3 coding sequence is TGCGCCAGCAGCCAAGAAGGCGGGGGGCGAGGTAATGAGCAGTTCTTC. Translating gives CASSQEGGGRGNEQFF.

This clone appeared a few times. V usage is TRBV15 and J usage is TRBJ1-5, with D unclear. CDR1 LNHNV and CDR2 YYDKDF come from the germline V gene (reference sequence). The CDR3 extends over 15 amino acids. The V end was cut by 1 base, the J end by 0 bases, with 7 bases between. CDR3 DNA sequence: TGTGCCACCAGCAGAGGCGCTTATAGCAATCAGCCCCAGCATTTT. It specifies CATSRGAYSNQPQHF. Variable domain in full (rest from reference TRBV15 and TRBJ1-5): DAMVIQNPRYQVTQFGKPVTLSCSQTLNHNVMYWYQQKSSQAPKLLFHYYDKDFNNEADTPDNFQSRRPNTSFCFLDIRSPGLGDTAMYLCATSRGAYSNQPQHFGDGTRLSIL.